The next 20 T cell receptor beta chains were all read from a single sample in a study of T cell clonality in common variable immunodeficiency. Using immunoSEQ multiplex PCR, the repertoire was profiled, and TCRdb retains in-frame clones only, with some absent. Recorded here are 50,000 to 60,000 clones, none singletons. The specimen sequenced was peripheral blood mononuclear cells. The receptors originated from a person between 18 and 70 years old in good health.

This clone came up many times. The CDR3 is cut off 3 residues early in the read; its end comes from the germline J gene. The chain carries TRBV5-1 and TRBJ2-7; 9 nucleotides match TRBD1. Germline CDR1 and CDR2: SGHRS and YFSETQ. This CDR3 region has 14 residues. V lost 2 bases and J lost 4; bases outside the gene matches: 4. CDR3 residues: CASSLQGAQYEQYF. The sequenced part of the CDR3 DNA is TGCGCCAGCAGCTTACAGGGGGCCCAGTACGAG.

This clone was detected many times. The CDR3 goes on 3 residues after the read ends, and that part is filled in from the germline J gene. This chain uses TRBV7-2 with TRBJ1-1; 8 nucleotides line up with TRBD1. V gave up 3 bases and J gave up 3 bases; unmatched junction bases: 6. This CDR3 has 15 residues. CDR1 is SGHTA, CDR2 FQGNSA, per germline. CDR3 DNA, as far as it was read: TGTGCCAGCAGCTTCGCCAGACAGGGGCACACTGAA. Protein product: CASSFARQGHTE. The full CDR3 reads CASSFARQGHTEAFF. Full variable domain (outside the CDR3, taken from reference TRBV7-2 and TRBJ1-1): GAGVSQSPSNKVTEKGKDVELRCDPISGHTALYWYRQSLGQGLEFLIYFQGNSAPDKSGLPSDRFSAERTGGSVSTLTIQRTQQEDSAVYLCASSFARQGHTEAFFGQGTRLTVV.

Many counts were recorded for this clone. Read sequence stops 3 residues before the CDR3 end, and the germline J gene provides the missing end. The chain carries TRBV20-1 and TRBJ2-5; D is perhaps TRBD2 (5 bases). In germline, CDR1 is DFQATT, CDR2 SNEGSKA (reference sequence). The V end was cut by 3 bases, the J end by 5 bases, with 16 bases between. CDR3 length equals 14 residues. The part of the CDR3 DNA that was read is TGCAGTGCTAGTGTGGCTCGGGGTGCGGAGACC. This sequence encodes CSASVARGAET. The full CDR3 sequence reads CSASVARGAETQYF.

This clone appeared many times. The read comes to an end 3 residues before the CDR3 does, leaving the germline J gene to fill in the end. This chain connects TRBV7-6 to TRBJ2-1, with TRBD1 matching 8 bases. CDR3 length: 14 amino acids. Trimming removed 2 bases from V and 5 bases from J; junction bases left unmatched: 2. Germline V CDR1 and CDR2: SGHVS, FNYEAQ. The CDR3: CASSLQTGDNEQFF. The covered CDR3 bases are TGTGCCAGCAGCTTACAGACAGGGGACAATGAG.

This clone was observed at least ten times. The read terminates 3 residues ahead of where the CDR3 ends, so the germline J gene completes it. This chain links TRBV2 with TRBJ2-7; D remains unclear. CDR1 is SNHLY and CDR2 is FYNNEI in the germline V gene. The CDR3 runs to 11 residues. Deletions cut 6 bases from V and 3 bases from J, with 6 bases between. Partial CDR3 DNA: TGTGCCAGCAGGACTGACTACGAG. Translated: CASRTDYE. The whole CDR3 region reads CASRTDYEQYF.

This clone was found many times. This chain's CDR3 is CASSPRTTGREAFF. The DNA read from the CDR3 is TGTGCCAGCAGCCCCCGCACGACAGGGCGTGAA. The chain uses TRBV12-3 or TRBV12-4 and TRBJ1-1; 7 nucleotides line up with TRBD1. Coverage ceases 3 residues before the CDR3 finishes, and the germline J gene fills in the end. The CDR3 contains 14 residues. V lost 6 bases to trimming and J lost 7 bases; unmatched junction nucleotides: 11.

This clone was counted many times. The read halts 3 residues ahead of the CDR3 end, with the missing end drawn from the germline J gene. This chain links TRBV6-1 with TRBJ1-1; 7 nucleotides align to TRBD1. The CDR3 sequence is 14 residues long. The germline gives CDR1 MNHNS, CDR2 SASEGT. The part of the CDR3 DNA that was read is TGTGCCAGCAGTGAAGAACTGACAGGGACCGGA. This gives the protein CASSEELTGTG. The whole CDR3 sequence reads CASSEELTGTGAFF.

Ten or more counts support this clone. The read terminates 3 residues ahead of where the CDR3 ends, so the germline J gene completes it. This sequence joins TRBV13 and TRBJ2-3; D possibly corresponds to TRBD2 (10 bases). This CDR3 is built from 19 residues. Germline V gives CDR1 PRHDT, CDR2 FYEKMQ (reference sequence). V shed 8 bases and J shed 7 bases, with 34 bases lying between them. The CDR3 sequence is CASGLGQGMGTSDHNTQYF. Partial CDR3 DNA: TGTGCCAGCGGACTGGGACAGGGCATGGGGACTAGCGATCACAATACG. Full variable domain (rest looked up from reference TRBV13 and TRBJ2-3): AAGVIQSPRHLIKEKRETATLKCYPIPRHDTVYWYQQGPGQDPQFLISFYEKMQSDKGSIPDRFSAQQFSDYHSELNMSSLELGDSALYFCASGLGQGMGTSDHNTQYFGPGTRLTVL.

To note about this clone: The read terminates 3 residues before the CDR3 end, so the remaining end is supplied by the germline J gene. The chain uses TRBV7-3 and TRBJ2-7; D perhaps matches TRBD1 (6 bases). V was shortened by 5 bases and J by 6 bases, with 14 bases between the two germline ends. The CDR3 has 13 residues. Germline V gives CDR1 SGHTA, CDR2 FQGTGA. The CDR3 reads CASSLGTIGEQYF. The CDR3 DNA, read in part, is TGTGCCAGCAGCCTAGGGACAATTGGCGAG.

This clone appeared many times. Sequencing ends 3 residues short of the CDR3 end; the germline J gene provides the rest. The J gene is TRBJ1-4, the V gene TRBV20-1, with 9 bases lining up with TRBD1. This CDR3 has 13 amino acids. Per germline, CDR1 DFQATT and CDR2 SNEGSKA (reference sequence). V shed 6 bases and J 6 bases; nucleotides not matched to a gene: 5. The CDR3 DNA, read in part, is TGCAGTGCCGATACAGGGGGCGATGAAAAA. It translates to CSADTGGDEK. The full CDR3 protein is CSADTGGDEKLFF.

This clone was seen at least ten times. With the read ending 3 residues before the CDR3 end, the germline J gene is used to fill in that end. This chain connects TRBV10-3 to TRBJ1-3, with 7 positions matching TRBD1. The V segment lost 6 bases and the J segment 0 bases; nucleotides outside the gene matches: 5. Germline CDR1 is ENHRY and CDR2 is SYGVKD. This CDR3 contains 15 residues. CDR3 amino acids: CAISGQASSGNTIYF. The sequenced part of the CDR3 DNA is TGTGCCATCAGCGGACAGGCCAGCTCTGGAAACACC.

This clone was seen at least ten times. The DNA ends 3 residues before the CDR3 does, and the rest of the CDR3 is filled in from the germline J gene. The rearrangement joins TRBV10-3 to TRBJ2-7; D may be TRBD1 (5 bases). V dropped 5 bases and J dropped 6 bases, with 14 bases sitting between them. Per germline, CDR1 ENHRY and CDR2 SYGVKD. The CDR3 covers 13 residues. This CDR3 is CAISSGQDLEQYF. The covered CDR3 bases are TGTGCCATCAGTTCCGGACAAGATCTCGAG.

This clone was seen ten or more times. The read halts 3 residues ahead of the CDR3 end, with the missing end drawn from the germline J gene. The chain joins TRBV7-2 to TRBJ2-7; D gene unclear. CDR1 and CDR2 (germline): SGHTA, FQGNSA. Trimming shortened V by 6 bases and J by 0 bases, and 12 bases separated the two germline ends. The CDR3 extends over 14 amino acids. The DNA read from the CDR3 is TGTGCCAGCAGGACTCAGCTGAGCTCCTACGAG. It codes for CASRTQLSSYE. The full-length CDR3 reads as CASRTQLSSYEQYF.

At least ten counts were recorded for this clone. Read sequence stops 3 residues before the CDR3 end, and the germline J gene provides the missing end. The chain uses TRBV7-2 and TRBJ2-3; weak D call: TRBD2 (5 bases). This CDR3 has 14 residues. Deletions cut 5 bases from V and 2 bases from J, with 11 bases between. Looked up from germline, CDR1 is SGHTA and CDR2 is FQGNSA. Partial CDR3 DNA: TGTGCCAGCAGCCCCGGGGTAGACACAGATACG. Its protein product is CASSPGVDTDT. The CDR3 in its entirety is CASSPGVDTDTQYF.

This clone was recorded at least ten times. The CDR3 end lies 3 residues beyond the end of the read and is filled in from the germline J gene. This chain uses TRBV20-1 with TRBJ1-1; D call uncertain. The CDR3 loop spans 14 amino acids. Germline V gene data show CDR1 as DFQATT and CDR2 as SNEGSKA (reference sequence). V dropped 4 bases and J dropped 3 bases, with 15 bases sitting between them. Partial CDR3 DNA: TGCAGTGCTAAGCCCCCAGGCGGGGACACTGAA. Translation gives CSAKPPGGDTE. The whole CDR3 region reads CSAKPPGGDTEAFF.

This clone has a count of ten or more. The read comes to an end 3 residues before the CDR3 does, leaving the germline J gene to fill in the end. The gene calls are TRBV19 and TRBJ2-6; TRBD1 matches 8 bases. After removal of 5 bases from V and 1 base from J, the junction contained 13 bases not matched to a gene. Germline lookup yields CDR1 LNHDA and CDR2 SQIVND (reference sequence). The CDR3 covers 19 residues. The CDR3 is CASSPHWQGASSGANVLTF. Incomplete CDR3 DNA: TGTGCCAGTAGTCCCCATTGGCAGGGGGCTAGTTCTGGGGCCAACGTC.

There are many counts of this clone. The CDR3 end is not reached by the read, which stops 3 residues before it; the germline J gene fills it in. The V and J genes are TRBV30 and TRBJ2-7; 9 nucleotides align to TRBD2. There are 13 residues in the CDR3. Unmatched junction bases numbered 4, after V lost 2 bases and J lost 5 bases. Germline CDR1 GTSNPN, CDR2 SVGIG (reference sequence). CDR3 sequence reads: CAWSPGTSNEQYF. The covered CDR3 bases are TGTGCCTGGAGTCCCGGGACTAGCAACGAG.

The sample holds many counts of this clone. The read ends 3 residues shy of where the CDR3 ends; the end is completed using the germline J gene. This chain uses TRBV20-1 with TRBJ2-1; 8 bases line up with TRBD1. The CDR3 runs 13 residues. Looked up from germline, CDR1 is DFQATT and CDR2 is SNEGSKA (reference sequence). With 6 bases clipped from V and 9 bases from J, the junction kept 10 bases outside the gene matches. Partial CDR3 DNA: TGCAGTGCCGGGAGAGGACAGGGTTTTGAG. Translation: CSAGRGQGFE. The full CDR3 reads CSAGRGQGFEQFF.

This clone was found many times. The CDR3 reads CASSLLTAVMNTEAFF. The sequenced CDR3 bases are TGTGCCAGCAGCTTACTGACGGCGGTTATGAACACTGAA. The J gene is TRBJ1-1, the V gene TRBV7-8; D gene ambiguous. Read sequence stops 3 residues before the CDR3 end, and the germline J gene provides the missing end. Germline values: CDR1 SGHVS, CDR2 FQNEAQ. The ends were cut back, 2 bases at V and 0 bases at J, with 13 bases in the middle. This CDR3 has 16 amino acids. Combining the CDR3 with reference TRBV7-8 and TRBJ1-1 gives the whole variable domain GAGVSQSPRYKVAKRGQDVALRCDPISGHVSLFWYQQALGQGPEFLTYFQNEAQLDKSGLPSDRFFAERPEGSVSTLKIQRTQQEDSAVYLCASSLLTAVMNTEAFFGQGTRLTVV.

This clone has at least ten counts. The CDR3 end lies 3 residues beyond the end of the read and is filled in from the germline J gene. V and J are TRBV2 and TRBJ1-3; D is possibly TRBD1 (6 bases). This CDR3 comprises 14 residues. Trimming stripped 6 bases from V and 4 bases from J, with 13 bases between. CDR1 and CDR2 (germline): SNHLY, FYNNEI. The DNA read from the CDR3 is TGTGCCAGCAGCCTACGACAGGTCGGAAACACC. Translation: CASSLRQVGNT. The entire CDR3 sequence reads CASSLRQVGNTIYF. The full variable domain, in which reference TRBV2 and TRBJ1-3 provide the parts outside the CDR3, is EPEVTQTPSHQVTQMGQEVILRCVPISNHLYFYWYRQILGQKVEFLVSFYNNEISEKSEIFDDQFSVERPDGSNFTLKIRSTKLEDSAMYFCASSLRQVGNTIYFGEGSWLTVV.